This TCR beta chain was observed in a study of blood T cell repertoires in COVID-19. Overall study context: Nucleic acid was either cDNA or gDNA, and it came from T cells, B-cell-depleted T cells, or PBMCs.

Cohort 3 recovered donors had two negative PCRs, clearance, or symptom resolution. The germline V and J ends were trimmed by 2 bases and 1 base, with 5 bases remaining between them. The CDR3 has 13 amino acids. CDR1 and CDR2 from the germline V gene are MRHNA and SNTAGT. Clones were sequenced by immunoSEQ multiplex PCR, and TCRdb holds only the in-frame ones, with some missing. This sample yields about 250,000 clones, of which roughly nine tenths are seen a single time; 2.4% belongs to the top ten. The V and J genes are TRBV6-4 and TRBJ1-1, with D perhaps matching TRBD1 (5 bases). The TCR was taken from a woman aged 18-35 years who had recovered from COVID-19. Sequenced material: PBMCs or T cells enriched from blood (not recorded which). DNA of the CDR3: TGTGCCAGCAGTGACAGGGGGAACACTGAAGCTTTCTTT. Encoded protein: CASSDRGNTEAFF.